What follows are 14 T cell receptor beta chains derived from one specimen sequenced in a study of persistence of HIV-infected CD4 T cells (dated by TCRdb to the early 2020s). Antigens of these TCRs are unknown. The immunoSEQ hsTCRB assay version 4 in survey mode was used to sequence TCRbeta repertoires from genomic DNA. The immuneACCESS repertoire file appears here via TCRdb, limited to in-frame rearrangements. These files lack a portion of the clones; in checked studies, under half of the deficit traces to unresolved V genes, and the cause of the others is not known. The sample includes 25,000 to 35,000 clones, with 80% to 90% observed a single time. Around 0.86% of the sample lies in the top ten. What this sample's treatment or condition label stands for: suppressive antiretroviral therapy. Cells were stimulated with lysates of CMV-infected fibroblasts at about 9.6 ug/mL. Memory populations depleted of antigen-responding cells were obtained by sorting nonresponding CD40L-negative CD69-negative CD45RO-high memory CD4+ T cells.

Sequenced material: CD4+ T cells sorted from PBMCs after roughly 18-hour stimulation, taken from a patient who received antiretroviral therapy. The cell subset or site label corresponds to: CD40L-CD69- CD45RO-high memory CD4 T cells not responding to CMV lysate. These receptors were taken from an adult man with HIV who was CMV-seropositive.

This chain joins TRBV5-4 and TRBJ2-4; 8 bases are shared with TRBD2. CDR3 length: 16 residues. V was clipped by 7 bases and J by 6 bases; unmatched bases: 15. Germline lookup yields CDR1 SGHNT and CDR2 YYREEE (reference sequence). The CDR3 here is CASAVRSGGSGNIQYF. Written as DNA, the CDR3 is TGTGCCAGCGCCGTCAGGAGCGGGGGCAGCGGAAACATTCAGTACTTC.

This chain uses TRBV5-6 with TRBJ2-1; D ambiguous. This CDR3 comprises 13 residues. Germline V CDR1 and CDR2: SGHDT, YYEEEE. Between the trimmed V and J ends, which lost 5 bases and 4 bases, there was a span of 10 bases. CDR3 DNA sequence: TGTGCCAGCAGAAAGGTGGGTTACAATGAGCAGTTCTTC. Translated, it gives CASRKVGYNEQFF.

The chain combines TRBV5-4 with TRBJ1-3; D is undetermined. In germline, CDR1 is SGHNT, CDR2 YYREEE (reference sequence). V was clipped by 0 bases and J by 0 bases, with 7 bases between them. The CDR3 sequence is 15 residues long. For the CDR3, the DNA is TGTGCCAGCAGCTTGGCCCGGGACTCTGGAAACACCATATATTTT. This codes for CASSLARDSGNTIYF.

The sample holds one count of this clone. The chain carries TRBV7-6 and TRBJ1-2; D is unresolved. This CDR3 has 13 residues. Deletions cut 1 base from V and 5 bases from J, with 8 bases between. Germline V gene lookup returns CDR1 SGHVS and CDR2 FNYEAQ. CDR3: CASSLEDVYGYTF. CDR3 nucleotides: TGTGCCAGCAGCTTAGAGGACGTATATGGCTACACCTTC.

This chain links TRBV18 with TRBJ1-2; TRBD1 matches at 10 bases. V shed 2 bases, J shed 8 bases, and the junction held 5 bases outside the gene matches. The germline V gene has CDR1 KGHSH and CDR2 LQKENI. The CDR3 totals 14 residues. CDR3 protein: CASSPTGTGEGYTF. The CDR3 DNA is TGTGCCAGCTCACCAACAGGGACAGGGGAAGGCTACACCTTC.

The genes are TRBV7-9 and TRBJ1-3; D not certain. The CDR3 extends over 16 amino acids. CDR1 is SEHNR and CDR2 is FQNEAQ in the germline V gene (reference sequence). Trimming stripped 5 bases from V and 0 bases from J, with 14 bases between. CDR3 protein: CASSHSPRSSGNTIYF. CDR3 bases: TGTGCCAGCAGCCATAGTCCACGGAGCTCTGGAAACACCATATATTTT. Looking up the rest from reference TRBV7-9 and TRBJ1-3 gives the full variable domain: DTGVSQNPRHKITKRGQNVTFRCDPISEHNRLYWYRQTLGQGPEFLTYFQNEAQLEKSRLLSDRFSAERPKGSFSTLEIQRTEQGDSAMYLCASSHSPRSSGNTIYFGEGSWLTVV.

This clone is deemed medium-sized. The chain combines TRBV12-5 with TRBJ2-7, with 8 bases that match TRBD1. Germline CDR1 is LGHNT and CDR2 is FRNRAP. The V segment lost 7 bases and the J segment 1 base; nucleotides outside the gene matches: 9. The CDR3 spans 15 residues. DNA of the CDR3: TGTGCTAGTGCCCCGACAGGGGTTTTATCCTACGAGCAGTACTTC. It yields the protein CASAPTGVLSYEQYF.

Here the CDR3 reads CASSATSGGAKNIQYF. CDR3 DNA sequence: TGTGCCAGCAGTGCTACTAGCGGGGGGGCCAAAAACATTCAGTACTTC. The chain is built from TRBV28 and TRBJ2-4, with 12 bases aligning to TRBD2. Trimming cost V 5 bases and J 1 base; bases outside gene matches: 3. This CDR3 has 16 residues. The germline gives CDR1 MDHEN, CDR2 SYDVKM. Supplemented by reference TRBV28 and TRBJ2-4, the full variable domain reads DVKVTQSSRYLVKRTGEKVFLECVQDMDHENMFWYRQDPGLGLRLIYFSYDVKMKEKGDIPEGYSVSREKKERFSLILESASTNQTSMYLCASSATSGGAKNIQYFGAGTRLSVL.

CDR3 sequence: CASSESGQGRGAFF. DNA of the CDR3: TGTGCCAGCAGTGAGTCGGGGCAGGGGCGGGGAGCTTTCTTT. V usage is TRBV25-1 and J usage is TRBJ1-1; D is possibly TRBD1 (6 bases). The CDR3 extends over 14 amino acids. Trimming left V 3 bases short and J 10 bases short, with 18 bases between. Germline V gene lookup returns CDR1 MGHDK and CDR2 SYGVNS.

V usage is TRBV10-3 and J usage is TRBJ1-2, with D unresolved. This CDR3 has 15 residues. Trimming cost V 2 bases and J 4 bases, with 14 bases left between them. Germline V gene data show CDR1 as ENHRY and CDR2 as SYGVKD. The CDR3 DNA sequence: TGTGCCATCAGTGAGAAAGGTGAACCCCTCTATGGCTACACCTTC. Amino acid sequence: CAISEKGEPLYGYTF.

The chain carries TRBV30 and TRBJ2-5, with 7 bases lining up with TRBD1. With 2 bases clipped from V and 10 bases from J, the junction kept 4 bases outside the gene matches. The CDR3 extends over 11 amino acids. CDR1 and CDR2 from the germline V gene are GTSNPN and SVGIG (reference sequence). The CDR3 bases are TGTGCCTGGAGTTCACAGGGGATCCAGTACTTC. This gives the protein CAWSSQGIQYF.

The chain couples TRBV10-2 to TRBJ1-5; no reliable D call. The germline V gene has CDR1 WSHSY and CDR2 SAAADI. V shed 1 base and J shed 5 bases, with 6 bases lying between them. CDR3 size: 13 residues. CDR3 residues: CASSELIYQPQHF. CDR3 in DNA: TGCGCCAGCAGTGAGTTGATTTATCAGCCCCAGCATTTT.

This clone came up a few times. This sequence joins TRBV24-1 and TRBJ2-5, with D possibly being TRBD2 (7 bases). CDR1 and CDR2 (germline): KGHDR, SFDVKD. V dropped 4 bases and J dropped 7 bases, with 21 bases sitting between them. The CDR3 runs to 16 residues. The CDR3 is CATSETRGAPLGTQYF. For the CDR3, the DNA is TGTGCCACCAGTGAGACCCGGGGGGCCCCTCTCGGGACCCAGTACTTC.

The CDR3 protein is CASSVETGYNYGYTF. CDR3 DNA: TGTGCCAGCAGCGTAGAGACAGGGTATAACTATGGCTACACCTTC. The V call is TRBV5-4, the J call TRBJ1-2, with 7 bases identical to TRBD1. The CDR3 is 15 residues long. From germline, CDR1 is SGHNT and CDR2 YYREEE (reference sequence). Trimming at V came to 4 bases and at J to 1 base, leaving 7 bases not matched to a gene.